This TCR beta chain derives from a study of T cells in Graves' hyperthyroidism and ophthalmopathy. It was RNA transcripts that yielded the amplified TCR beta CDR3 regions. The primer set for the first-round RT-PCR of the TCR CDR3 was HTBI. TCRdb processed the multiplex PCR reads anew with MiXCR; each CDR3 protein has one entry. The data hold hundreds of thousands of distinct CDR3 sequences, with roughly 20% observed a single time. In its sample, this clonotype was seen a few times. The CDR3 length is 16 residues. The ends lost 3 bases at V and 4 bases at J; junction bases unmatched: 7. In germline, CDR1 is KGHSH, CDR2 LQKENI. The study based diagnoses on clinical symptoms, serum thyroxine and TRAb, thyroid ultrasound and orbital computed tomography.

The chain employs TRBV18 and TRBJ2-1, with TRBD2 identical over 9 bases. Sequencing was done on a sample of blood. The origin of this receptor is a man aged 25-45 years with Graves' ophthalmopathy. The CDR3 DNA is TGTGCCAGCTCACCCCTTCTCGCGGGAGGGTACAATGAGCAGTTCTTC. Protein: CASSPLLAGGYNEQFF.